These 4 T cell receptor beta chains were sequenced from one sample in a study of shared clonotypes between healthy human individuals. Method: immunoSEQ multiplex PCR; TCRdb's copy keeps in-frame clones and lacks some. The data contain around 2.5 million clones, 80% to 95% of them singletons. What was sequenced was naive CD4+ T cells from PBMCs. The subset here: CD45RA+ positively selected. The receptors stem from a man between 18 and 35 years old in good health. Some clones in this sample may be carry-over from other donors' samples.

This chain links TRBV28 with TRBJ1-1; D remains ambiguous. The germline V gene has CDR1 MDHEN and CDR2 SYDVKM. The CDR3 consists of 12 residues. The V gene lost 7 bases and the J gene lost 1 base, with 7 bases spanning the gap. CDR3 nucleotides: TGTGCCAGCAAACTCGAGAACACTGAAGCTTTCTTT. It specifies CASKLENTEAFF.

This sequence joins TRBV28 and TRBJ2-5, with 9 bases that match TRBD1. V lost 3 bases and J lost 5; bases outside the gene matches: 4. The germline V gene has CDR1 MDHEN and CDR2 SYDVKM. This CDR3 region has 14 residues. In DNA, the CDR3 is TGTGCCAGCAGTTTGACAGGGGGGCGGGAGACCCAGTACTTC. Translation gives CASSLTGGRETQYF. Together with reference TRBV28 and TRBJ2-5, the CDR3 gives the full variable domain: DVKVTQSSRYLVKRTGEKVFLECVQDMDHENMFWYRQDPGLGLRLIYFSYDVKMKEKGDIPEGYSVSREKKERFSLILESASTNQTSMYLCASSLTGGRETQYFGPGTRLLVL.

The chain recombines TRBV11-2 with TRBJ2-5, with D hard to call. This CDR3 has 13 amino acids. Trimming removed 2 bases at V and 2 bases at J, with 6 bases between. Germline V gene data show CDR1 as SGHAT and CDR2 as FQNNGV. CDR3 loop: CASSLLSQETQYF. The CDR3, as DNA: TGTGCCAGCAGCTTACTGTCTCAAGAGACCCAGTACTTC.

The CDR3 DNA follows: TGCGCCAGCAGCTCTCGGACCCCGAACACTGAAGCTTTCTTT. Protein product: CASSSRTPNTEAFF. The chain uses TRBV5-1 and TRBJ1-1; D remains ambiguous. V lost 3 bases and J lost 1, with 10 bases in between. The CDR3 has 14 amino acids. In germline, CDR1 is SGHRS, CDR2 YFSETQ.